A selection of T cell receptor beta chains follows, all from one sample in a study. This table comes from immunoSEQ multiplex PCR, and its TCRdb copy is limited to in-frame clones, with some not included. The data show around 50,000 clones, with 80% to 95% seen just once and around a tenth held by the top ten. Sequenced material: PBMCs. These TCRs come from a man aged 35 to 55 with rheumatoid arthritis. The CDR3 runs from the conserved cysteine through the conserved F or W. The D gene is left open where the match is weak. For some rows the clone size is stated as once, few or many, or as a class when expanded; others skip it.

v_call	d_call	clone_size	j_call	cdr3_aa	cdr3_nt
TRBV15	-	-	TRBJ2-7	CATSREGGRYEQYF	TGTGCCACCAGCAGAGAGGGGGGCCGCTACGAGCAGTACTTC
TRBV7-9	-	few	TRBJ2-7	CASTLGDGPYEQYF	TGTGCCAGCACCCTAGGGGACGGACCCTACGAGCAGTACTTC
TRBV12-3/TRBV12-4	-	-	TRBJ1-1	CASSLGLNTEAFF	TGTGCCAGCAGTCTGGGATTAAACACTGAAGCTTTCTTT
TRBV3-1/TRBV3-2	-	-	TRBJ1-4	CASSQEQKRFF	TGTGCCAGCAGCCAAGAGCAAAAGAGGTTTTTT
TRBV5-1	-	few	TRBJ1-2	CASSIGGGPTNYGYTF	TGCGCCAGCAGCATCGGGGGCGGACCTACTAACTATGGCTACACCTTC
TRBV9	-	once	TRBJ2-5	CASSVDVGDGETQYF	TGTGCCAGCAGCGTAGATGTTGGGGATGGGGAGACCCAGTACTTC
TRBV29-1	TRBD2	-	TRBJ2-2	CSVGQRGSGRTNTGELFF	TGCAGCGTTGGACAAAGGGGGAGCGGGAGGACGAACACCGGGGAGCTGTTTTTT
TRBV20-1	TRBD2	once	TRBJ2-1	CSASSASGWNEQFF	TGCAGTGCTAGTTCGGCTAGCGGGTGGAATGAGCAGTTCTTC
TRBV7-9	TRBD2	-	TRBJ2-4	CASSLGPSGGENIQYF	TGTGCCAGCAGCTTAGGGCCGAGCGGGGGAGAAAACATTCAGTACTTC
TRBV27	-	-	TRBJ1-5	CASKALSPPNQPQHF	TGTGCCAGCAAGGCTTTGTCTCCGCCGAATCAGCCCCAGCATTTT
TRBV7-2	-	-	TRBJ1-2	CASISLRGTTNYGYTF	TGTGCCAGCATCAGTCTGAGAGGGACAACTAACTATGGCTACACCTTC
TRBV7-2	-	-	TRBJ1-5	CASSLGLGSNQPQHF	TGTGCCAGCAGCTTAGGGTTGGGTAGCAATCAGCCCCAGCATTTT
TRBV7-2	TRBD1	once	TRBJ2-7	CASSSTGTEFYEQYF	TGTGCCAGCAGCTCGACCGGGACAGAGTTTTACGAGCAGTACTTC
TRBV30	-	-	TRBJ1-2	CAWSEASRGYTF	TGTGCCTGGAGTGAGGCCTCGAGGGGCTACACCTTC
TRBV19	-	-	TRBJ2-2	CASSIRLQNTGELFF	TGTGCCAGTAGTATCAGACTACAGAACACCGGGGAGCTGTTTTTT
TRBV3-1/TRBV3-2	-	-	TRBJ2-7	CASSQDLGVQGAHEQYF	TGTGCCAGCAGCCAAGATCTTGGAGTTCAAGGGGCCCACGAGCAGTACTTC
TRBV19	TRBD1	-	TRBJ1-5	CASSTRQGWQPQHF	TGTGCCAGTAGTACCCGACAGGGCTGGCAGCCCCAGCATTTT
TRBV5-4	-	-	TRBJ1-4	CASSSGQGSINEKLFF	TGTGCCAGCAGCTCTGGCCAGGGTTCCATTAATGAAAAACTGTTTTTT
TRBV7-6	-	-	TRBJ1-1	CASSLEVDRLNTEAFF	TGTGCCAGCAGCTTAGAAGTTGACAGGCTGAACACTGAAGCTTTCTTT
TRBV7-3	-	-	TRBJ2-7	CASSPSGQLFSSEQYF	TGTGCCAGCAGCCCCAGCGGACAGTTATTTTCTTCCGAGCAGTACTTC
TRBV6-4	-	few	TRBJ1-1	CASSDRANTEAFF	TGTGCCAGCAGTGACAGGGCTAACACTGAAGCTTTCTTT
TRBV20-1	-	-	TRBJ1-4	CSAFNEKLFF	TGCAGTGCTTTTAATGAAAAACTGTTTTTT
TRBV27	-	-	TRBJ2-7	CASSSAGRYEQYF	TGTGCCAGCAGTTCAGCAGGGAGGTACGAGCAGTACTTC
TRBV6-5	-	once	TRBJ1-5	CASGGVQPQHF	TGTGCCAGCGGGGGGGTACAGCCCCAGCATTTT
TRBV15	-	-	TRBJ2-3	CATSRDGLGGDTQYF	TGTGCCACCAGCAGAGATGGGCTGGGGGGAGATACGCAGTATTTT
TRBV3-1/TRBV3-2	-	-	TRBJ2-1	CASSQMQGTSSSYNEQFF	TGTGCCAGCAGCCAGATGCAAGGGACCTCGAGCTCCTACAATGAGCAGTTCTTC
TRBV25-1	-	-	TRBJ2-1	CATRTVYNEQFF	TGTGCCACTCGGACAGTCTACAATGAGCAGTTCTTC
TRBV5-1	-	once	TRBJ1-5	CASSQTPDSNQPQHF	TGCGCCAGCAGCCAGACACCAGACAGCAATCAGCCCCAGCATTTT
TRBV7-2	-	-	TRBJ1-2	CASSQNYYGYTF	TGTGCCAGCAGCCAAAACTACTATGGCTACACCTTC
TRBV7-9	-	-	TRBJ2-5	CASSSSRGAETQYF	TGTGCCAGCAGCTCTTCACGTGGGGCAGAGACCCAGTACTTC
TRBV6-5	TRBD2	-	TRBJ2-1	CASRTPGLADNEQFF	TGTGCCAGCAGAACTCCGGGACTAGCGGACAATGAGCAGTTCTTC
TRBV27	TRBD1	-	TRBJ2-7	CASRTGTGVYEQYF	TGTGCCAGCAGAACCGGGACAGGGGTCTACGAGCAGTACTTC
TRBV28	-	-	TRBJ2-5	CASSFSYQETQYF	TGTGCCAGCAGCTTCAGTTACCAAGAGACCCAGTACTTC
TRBV6-5	-	-	TRBJ1-2	CASSYSRGGYTF	TGTGCCAGCAGTTACTCGCGGGGGGGCTACACCTTC
TRBV15	TRBD1	-	TRBJ1-1	CATSRTDRVEAFF	TGTGCCACCAGCAGGACCGACAGGGTAGAAGCTTTCTTT
TRBV30	TRBD1	-	TRBJ1-2	CASKDRTGLGYTF	TGTGCCTCGAAGGACAGGACAGGGCTTGGCTACACCTTC
TRBV7-7	TRBD2	-	TRBJ2-1	CASSPSLAGVYNEQFF	TGTGCTAGCAGCCCCTCGCTAGCGGGAGTCTACAATGAGCAGTTCTTC
TRBV5-4	TRBD2	-	TRBJ2-4	CASSLAQGGKNIQYF	TGTGCCAGCAGCTTGGCCCAGGGAGGGAAAAACATTCAGTACTTC
TRBV28	TRBD2	-	TRBJ2-3	CASSSPGAGETDTQYF	TGTGCCAGCAGTTCGCCTGGGGCGGGAGAGACAGATACGCAGTATTTT
TRBV7-9	TRBD1	-	TRBJ1-2	CASSSPGQAWGYGYTF	TGTGCCAGCAGCTCCCCGGGACAGGCCTGGGGCTATGGCTACACCTTC
TRBV18	-	once	TRBJ2-1	CASSKERSYNEQFF	TGTGCCAGCTCAAAGGAACGCTCCTACAATGAGCAGTTCTTC